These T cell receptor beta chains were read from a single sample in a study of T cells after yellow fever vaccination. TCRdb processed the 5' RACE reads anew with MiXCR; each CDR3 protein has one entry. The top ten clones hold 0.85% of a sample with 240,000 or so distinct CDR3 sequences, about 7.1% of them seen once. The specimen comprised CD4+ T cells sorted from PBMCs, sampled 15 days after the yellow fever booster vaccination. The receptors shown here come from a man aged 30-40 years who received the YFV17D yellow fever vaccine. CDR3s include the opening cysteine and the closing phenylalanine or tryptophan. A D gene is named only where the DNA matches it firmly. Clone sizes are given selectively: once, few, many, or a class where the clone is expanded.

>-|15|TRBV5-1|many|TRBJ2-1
CASSLAGGALNEQFF
TGCGCCAGCAGCTTGGCTGGCGGGGCACTCAATGAGCAGTTCTTC
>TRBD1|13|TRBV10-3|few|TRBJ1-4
CAISRGTNEKLFF
TGTGCCATCAGCAGGGGGACTAATGAAAAACTGTTTTTT
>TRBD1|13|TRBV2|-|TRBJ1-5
CASKTGGEQPQHF
TGTGCCAGCAAAACAGGGGGAGAGCAGCCCCAGCATTTT
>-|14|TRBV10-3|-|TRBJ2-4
CAISSPGQGNIQYF
TGTGCCATCAGTTCTCCGGGCCAAGGGAACATTCAGTACTTC
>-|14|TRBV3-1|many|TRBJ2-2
CASSPTANTGELFF
TGTGCCAGCAGCCCAACGGCGAACACCGGGGAGCTGTTTTTT
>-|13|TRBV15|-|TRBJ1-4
CATQGSTNEKLFF
TGTGCCACCCAAGGTTCAACTAATGAAAAACTGTTTTTT
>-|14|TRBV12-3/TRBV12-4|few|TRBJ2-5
CASSRLGLQETQYF
TGTGCCAGCAGTAGGCTGGGGTTACAAGAGACCCAGTACTTC
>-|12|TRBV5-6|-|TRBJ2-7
CASSLAGYGQYF
TGTGCCAGCAGCTTGGCCGGGTACGGGCAGTACTTC
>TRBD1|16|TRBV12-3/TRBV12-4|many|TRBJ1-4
CASSSGLTGIFGKLFF
TGTGCCAGCAGTTCCGGGCTGACAGGGATTTTTGGAAAACTGTTTTTT
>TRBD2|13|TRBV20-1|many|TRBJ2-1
CSASGTRYGEQFF
TGCAGTGCTTCCGGGACTAGATATGGTGAGCAGTTCTTC
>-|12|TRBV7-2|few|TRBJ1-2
CASSPGQPIRIF
TGTGCCAGCAGCCCCGGACAGCCGATAAGGATCTTC
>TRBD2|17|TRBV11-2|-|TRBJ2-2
CASSLESGRINTGELFF
TGTGCCAGCAGCTTAGAAAGCGGGAGGATCAACACCGGGGAGCTGTTTTTT
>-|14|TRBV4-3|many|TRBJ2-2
CASSQELLTGELFF
TGCGCCAGCAGCCAAGAACTTCTCACCGGGGAGCTGTTTTTT
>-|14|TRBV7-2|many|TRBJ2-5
CASRLGGVQETQYF
TGTGCCAGCAGACTCGGCGGGGTCCAAGAGACCCAGTACTTC
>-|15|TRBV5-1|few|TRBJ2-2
CASRLSLPSTGELFF
TGCGCCAGCAGACTCAGCTTGCCGAGCACCGGGGAGCTGTTTTTT
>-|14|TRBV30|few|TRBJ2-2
CAWSKGIPTGELFF
TGTGCCTGGAGTAAGGGGATACCAACCGGGGAGCTGTTTTTT
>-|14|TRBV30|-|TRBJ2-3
CAWRKRRDRDTQYF
TGTGCCTGGAGGAAGAGACGGGATAGGGATACGCAGTATTTT
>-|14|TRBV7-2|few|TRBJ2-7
CASSLARATYEQYF
TGTGCCAGCAGCTTAGCTCGGGCGACCTACGAGCAGTACTTC
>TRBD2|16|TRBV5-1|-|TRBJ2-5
CASSLAPQAGRETQYF
TGCGCCAGCAGCTTGGCCCCACAAGCGGGAAGAGAGACCCAGTACTTC
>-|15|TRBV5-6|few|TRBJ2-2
CASSLSSVGTGELFF
TGTGCCAGCAGCTTGAGTAGCGTGGGAACCGGGGAGCTGTTTTTT
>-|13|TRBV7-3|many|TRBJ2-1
CASSPRSYNEQFF
TGTGCCAGCAGCCCCCGCTCCTACAATGAGCAGTTCTTC
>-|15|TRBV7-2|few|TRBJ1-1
CASSLDPGWNTEAFF
TGTGCCAGCAGCTTAGATCCAGGGTGGAACACTGAAGCTTTCTTT
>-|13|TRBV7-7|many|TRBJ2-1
CASSIKQGTEQFF
TGTGCTAGCAGCATAAAACAGGGCACTGAGCAGTTCTTC
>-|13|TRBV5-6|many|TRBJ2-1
CASSSIGYNEQFF
TGTGCCAGCAGTTCAATTGGGTACAATGAGCAGTTCTTC
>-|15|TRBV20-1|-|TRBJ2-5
CSAKTRPLYQETQYF
TGCAGTGCTAAGACTAGACCCCTTTACCAAGAGACCCAGTACTTC
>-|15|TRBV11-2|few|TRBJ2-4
CASSLEGSSKNIQYF
TGTGCCAGCAGCTTAGAGGGCAGTTCCAAAAACATTCAGTACTTC
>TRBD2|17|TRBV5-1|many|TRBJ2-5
CASSLASRGGDQETQYF
TGCGCCAGCAGCTTGGCGTCGCGCGGGGGAGACCAAGAGACCCAGTACTTC
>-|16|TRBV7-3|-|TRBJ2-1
CASSKTPGGPGNEQFF
TGTGCCAGCAGCAAGACCCCCGGAGGGCCAGGGAATGAGCAGTTCTTC
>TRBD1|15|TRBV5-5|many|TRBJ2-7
CASSITPGQGPKQYF
TGTGCCAGCAGCATAACTCCGGGACAGGGGCCTAAGCAGTACTTC
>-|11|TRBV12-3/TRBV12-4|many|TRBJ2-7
CASSLSGEQYF
TGTGCCAGCAGCCTTTCGGGCGAGCAGTACTTC
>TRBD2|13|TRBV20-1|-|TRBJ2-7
CSASSPSGYEQYF
TGCAGTGCTAGTTCCCCTAGCGGCTACGAGCAGTACTTC
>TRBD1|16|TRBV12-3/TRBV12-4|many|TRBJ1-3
CASSPTGAFSGNTIYF
TGTGCCAGCAGTCCGACAGGGGCCTTCTCTGGAAACACCATATATTTT
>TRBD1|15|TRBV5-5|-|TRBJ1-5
CASSIRGQGARPQHF
TGTGCCAGCAGCATTCGGGGACAGGGGGCGAGGCCCCAGCATTTT
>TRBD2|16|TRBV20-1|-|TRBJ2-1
CSAGTRTSGSYNEQFF
TGCAGTGCTGGAACGAGGACTAGCGGGAGTTACAATGAGCAGTTCTTC
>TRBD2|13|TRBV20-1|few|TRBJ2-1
CSASGRALNEQFF
TGCAGTGCTAGCGGGAGGGCTCTGAATGAGCAGTTCTTC
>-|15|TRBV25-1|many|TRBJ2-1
CASSESRASRNEQFF
TGTGCCAGCAGTGAATCTAGGGCTAGCCGGAATGAGCAGTTCTTC
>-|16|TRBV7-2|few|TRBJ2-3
CASSFSRDPGSDTQYF
TGTGCCAGCAGCTTCTCCCGAGACCCTGGTTCAGATACGCAGTATTTT
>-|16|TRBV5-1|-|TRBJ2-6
CASSFPGASGANVLTF
TGCGCCAGCAGCTTTCCAGGGGCGAGTGGGGCCAACGTCCTGACTTTC
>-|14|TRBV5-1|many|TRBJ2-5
CASVGGPSDETQYF
TGCGCCAGTGTGGGGGGCCCCTCGGACGAGACCCAGTACTTC
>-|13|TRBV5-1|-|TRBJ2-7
CASSSGAGYEQYF
TGCGCCAGCAGCTCAGGGGCCGGCTACGAGCAGTACTTC
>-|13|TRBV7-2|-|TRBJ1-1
CASSVDTNTEAFF
TGTGCCAGCAGCGTAGACACGAACACTGAAGCTTTCTTT
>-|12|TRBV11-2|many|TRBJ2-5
CASSGAQETQYF
TGTGCCAGCAGCGGGGCCCAAGAGACCCAGTACTTC
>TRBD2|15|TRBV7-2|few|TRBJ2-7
CASSTTPSGRYEQYF
TGTGCCAGCAGCACTACCCCTAGCGGCCGTTACGAGCAGTACTTC
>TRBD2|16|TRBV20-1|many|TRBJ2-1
CSALTSGSPPYNEQFF
TGCAGTGCTCTAACTAGCGGGAGCCCCCCCTACAATGAGCAGTTCTTC